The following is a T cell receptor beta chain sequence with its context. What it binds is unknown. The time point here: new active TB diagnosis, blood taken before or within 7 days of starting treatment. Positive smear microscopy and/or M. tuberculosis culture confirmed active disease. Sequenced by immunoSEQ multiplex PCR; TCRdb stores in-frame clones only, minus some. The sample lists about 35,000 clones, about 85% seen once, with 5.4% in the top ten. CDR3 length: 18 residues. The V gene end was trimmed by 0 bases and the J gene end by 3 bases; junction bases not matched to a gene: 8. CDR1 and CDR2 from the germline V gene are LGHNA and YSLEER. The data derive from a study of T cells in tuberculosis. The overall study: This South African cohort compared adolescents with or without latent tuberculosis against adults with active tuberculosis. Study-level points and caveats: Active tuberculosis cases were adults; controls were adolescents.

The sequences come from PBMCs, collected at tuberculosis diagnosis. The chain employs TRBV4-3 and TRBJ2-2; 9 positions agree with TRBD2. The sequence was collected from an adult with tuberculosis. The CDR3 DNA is TGCGCCAGCAGCCAAGATATTAATGGCGGGAGGGACACCGGGGAGCTGTTTTTT. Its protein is CASSQDINGGRDTGELFF.